The rows below give T cell receptor beta chains drawn from one sample of a study of T cell changes during pregnancy in multiple sclerosis. TCRdb's table, derived via immunoSEQ multiplex PCR, lists solely in-frame clones and lacks some. The sample shows 70,000 to 80,000 clones, around 94% of them seen only once. The input for sequencing was peripheral blood, taken in the third trimester of pregnancy. These receptor sequences come from a female donor with multiple sclerosis, enrolled in a pregnancy study. Each CDR3 is given with its conserved first and last residue. The D gene is left open where the match is weak. Clone size, where shown, is once, few, many, or a class for clones that have expanded.

d_gene | j_gene | v_gene | abundance | CDR3aa | CDR3nt
. | TRBJ1-1 | TRBV10-3 | . | CAISGEMNTEAFF | TGTGCCATCAGTGGGGAGATGAACACTGAAGCTTTCTTT
. | TRBJ1-2 | TRBV6-1 | . | CASRAGSSNYGYTF | TGTGCCAGCAGAGCAGGGTCTTCGAACTATGGCTACACCTTC
TRBD1 | TRBJ2-1 | TRBV5-4 | . | CASSRRDRVVNEQFF | TGTGCCAGCAGTAGGCGGGACAGGGTCGTCAATGAGCAGTTCTTC
. | TRBJ1-1 | TRBV6-5 | . | CASSYQDRRRAFF | TGTGCCAGCAGTTACCAGGACAGAAGGCGGGCTTTCTTT
. | TRBJ1-5 | TRBV18 | . | CASSPAQGRNQPQHF | TGTGCCAGCTCACCCGCACAGGGAAGGAATCAGCCCCAGCATTTT
TRBD1 | TRBJ1-1 | TRBV9 | . | CASSEGTGDLNTEAFF | TGTGCCAGCAGCGAGGGGACAGGGGACCTGAACACTGAAGCTTTCTTT
TRBD1 | TRBJ1-1 | TRBV5-5 | . | CASSRGQGMTTEAFF | TGTGCCAGCAGCAGGGGACAGGGGATGACCACTGAAGCTTTCTTT
. | TRBJ1-1 | TRBV2 | . | CASSVLIQGTEAFF | TGTGCCAGCAGTGTCCTTATACAGGGTACTGAAGCTTTCTTT
. | TRBJ1-1 | TRBV7-3 | . | CASSLYISGGEAFF | TGTGCCAGCAGCTTATACATTAGCGGAGGTGAAGCTTTCTTT
. | TRBJ1-4 | TRBV7-9 | . | CASSLFLRELEKLFF | TGTGCCAGCAGCTTATTTCTACGGGAACTTGAAAAACTGTTTTTT
TRBD2 | TRBJ2-7 | TRBV15 | . | CATSLRGGVYEQYF | TGTGCCACCAGTCTCCGGGGGGGCGTCTACGAGCAGTACTTC
. | TRBJ2-7 | TRBV11-1 | . | CASSLEPGLDEQYF | TGTGCCAGCAGCTTAGAGCCAGGGCTCGACGAGCAGTACTTC
TRBD1 | TRBJ1-1 | TRBV4-3 | few | CASSRGTGGFTEAFF | TGCGCCAGCAGCCGGGGGACAGGGGGCTTCACTGAAGCTTTCTTT
TRBD2 | TRBJ2-1 | TRBV18 | . | CASSPPRGGLDEQFF | TGTGCCAGCTCACCACCACGGGGGGGCTTGGATGAGCAGTTCTTC
TRBD2 | TRBJ2-7 | TRBV5-6 | . | CASSLWTSPEQYF | TGTGCCAGCAGCTTATGGACTAGCCCCGAGCAGTACTTC
. | TRBJ2-7 | TRBV27 | . | CASSFSTGNEQYF | TGTGCCAGCAGTTTTAGTACAGGGAACGAGCAGTACTTC
. | TRBJ2-2 | TRBV19 | . | CASSANRVKLFF | TGTGCCAGTAGTGCCAACAGGGTGAAGCTGTTTTTT
TRBD1 | TRBJ1-2 | TRBV7-9 | . | CASSARSGTGLNYGYTF | TGTGCCAGCAGCGCCCGGTCCGGGACAGGGCTGAACTATGGCTACACCTTC
. | TRBJ1-3 | TRBV19 | . | CASSIGEGSSGNTIYF | TGTGCCAGTAGTATAGGGGAGGGGAGCTCTGGAAACACCATATATTTT
. | TRBJ2-1 | TRBV19 | . | CASSPSYNEQFF | TGTGCCAGTAGTCCCTCGTACAATGAGCAGTTCTTC
. | TRBJ1-2 | TRBV11-2 | . | CASSLDTGTVNYGYTF | TGTGCCAGCAGCTTAGACACAGGAACGGTGAACTATGGCTACACCTTC
TRBD1 | TRBJ2-3 | TRBV7-2 | . | CASSFDRGEDTQYF | TGTGCCAGCAGCTTCGACAGGGGGGAAGATACGCAGTATTTT
TRBD1 | TRBJ1-2 | TRBV19 | . | CASSEGQGEGYTF | TGTGCCAGTAGTGAAGGACAGGGCGAAGGCTACACCTTC
TRBD1 | TRBJ2-7 | TRBV7-2 | . | CASSLVETSGTGSYEQYF | TGTGCCAGCAGCTTAGTGGAAACGTCCGGGACAGGGTCCTACGAGCAGTACTTC
. | TRBJ1-1 | TRBV5-5 | . | CASSFDSWNTEAFF | TGTGCCAGCAGCTTCGACAGTTGGAACACTGAAGCTTTCTTT
. | TRBJ1-1 | TRBV10-3 | few | CAISGDTGTEAFF | TGTGCCATCAGTGGTGATACAGGCACTGAAGCTTTCTTT
. | TRBJ2-5 | TRBV7-2 | . | CASSREMGETQYF | TGTGCCAGCAGCCGGGAGATGGGAGAGACCCAGTACTTC
. | TRBJ1-1 | TRBV28 | . | CAVFSPLDRNTEAFF | TGTGCCGTCTTTTCCCCTTTGGACAGGAACACTGAAGCTTTCTTT
. | TRBJ1-1 | TRBV10-3 | . | CAIKTDLNTEAFF | TGTGCCATAAAGACAGACTTGAACACTGAAGCTTTCTTT
. | TRBJ1-2 | TRBV4-2 | . | CASSQEKGTKTYGYTF | TGTGCCAGCAGCCAAGAGAAGGGGACAAAAACCTATGGCTACACCTTC